Described below is a single T cell receptor beta chain sequence and its context. Its antigen remains unidentified. Assay: immunoSEQ multiplex PCR; the TCRdb copy retains only in-frame clones and omits some. Of 130,000 to 150,000 clones in the sample, 85% to 90% were seen once. The CDR3 is 14 residues long. Germline CDR1 reads SGHDT; CDR2 reads YYEEEE. V was shortened by 4 bases and J by 5 bases, with 15 bases between the two germline ends. The sample is drawn from a study of cytomegalovirus exposure and HLA in healthy donors. Study results and caveats: It was reportedly the case that the classifier diagnosed cytomegalovirus status with high specificity and sensitivity. The study labeled fewer than 200 TCR beta chains cytomegalovirus-associated.

The donors formed part of the approximately 120-subject validation cohort, distinct from the 666-subject first cohort. Specimen: PBMCs. This clonotype originated in a man aged 18 to 35 in good health and CMV-seronegative. This chain uses TRBV5-6 with TRBJ2-5, with D maybe TRBD2 (5 bases). The CDR3 DNA sequence: TGTGCCAGCAGCCAACCCTCGGGGTGGGAGACCCAGTACTTC. Residues: CASSQPSGWETQYF.